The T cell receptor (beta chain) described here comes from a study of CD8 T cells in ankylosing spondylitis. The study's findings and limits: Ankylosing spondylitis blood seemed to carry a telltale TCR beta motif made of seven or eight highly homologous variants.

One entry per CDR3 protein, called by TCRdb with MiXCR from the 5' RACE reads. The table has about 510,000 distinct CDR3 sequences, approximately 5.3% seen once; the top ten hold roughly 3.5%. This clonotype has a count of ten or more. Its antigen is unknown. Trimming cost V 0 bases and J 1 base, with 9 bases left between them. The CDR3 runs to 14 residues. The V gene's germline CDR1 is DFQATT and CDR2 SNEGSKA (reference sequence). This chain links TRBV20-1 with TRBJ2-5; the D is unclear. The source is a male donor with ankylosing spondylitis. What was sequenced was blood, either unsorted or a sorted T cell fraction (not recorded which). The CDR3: CSARDITTQETQYF. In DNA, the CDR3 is TGCAGTGCTAGAGATATAACTACCCAAGAGACCCAGTACTTC.